Reported below is one T cell receptor (beta chain). This receptor's antigen is unknown. No much larger clone is present one base from it, and per-base qualities are unavailable. V drops 0 bases and J drops 3 bases, leaving 18 bases in between. Per the germline V gene, MNHEY is the CDR1 and SVGEGT is the CDR2. The CDR3 has 17 amino acids, counting the end cysteine and phenylalanine. The CDR3 DNA has 51 bases and is translated from base 1. Whole blood was collected in K2EDTA tubes by collaborating institutions according to the institutions' own protocols. Collaborator samples were shipped for TCRbeta analysis as frozen whole blood, isolated PBMCs, or DNA extracted from either sample type. The sample comes from a study of blood T cell repertoires in COVID-19 (TCRdb year 2020). In the study overall: The collaborator samples originated in the United States, Italy and Spain and spanned the acute and convalescent phases of COVID-19. The material from the prospective study consisted of cDNA or gDNA derived from T cells, B-cell-depleted T cells, or PBMCs. The dataset comprised deeply sampled blood TCRbeta repertoires from subjects exposed to, actively infected with, or recovered from COVID-19. The repertoires were released in a freely available public database intended as a resource for research on the immune response to SARS-CoV-2. The samples were drawn from two sources: the first 160 participants of the ongoing ImmuneRACE study, and fewer than 1,500 subjects contributed by 6 global collaborators. The sample metadata nearly always contained a de-identified subject ID, COVID-19 status, age in years and sex. Where HLA class I and class II types were available, the types were taken from metadata supplied by the sample provider, not from assay-based typing. What the study reported, not specific to this receptor: The amount of clinical and demographic metadata varied by source and participant and was provided uncurated.

TCRbeta CDR3 regions were amplified from genomic DNA using the immunoSEQ Assay, a bias-controlled multiplex PCR. As for the authors' bioinformatics: The number of nucleated cells in each sample was estimated by amplification of reference gene primers within the assay. Sequence reads were collapsed and filtered to measure the absolute abundance of every unique TCRbeta CDR3 rearrangement. For each sample, productive Simpson clonality was calculated as the square root of Simpson's diversity index across productive rearrangements. The table was pulled from immuneACCESS by TCRdb, which kept in-frame rearrangements only. Such tables lose some clones; where checked, under half of the loss comes from unresolved V genes, and the rest has no known cause. The V and J calls and clone size are taken from that table; D and trimming were inferred from the DNA. For this sample there are 49,000 or so clones; around 83% appear just once. The ten largest clones capture 7.4% of the sample.

Material for sequencing was peripheral blood. This receptor was taken from a man in his fifties or sixties with active COVID-19. Rearrangement joined TRBV6-2 or TRBV6-3 to TRBJ2-7, with the D gene too uncertain to name. The CDR3 protein is CASSYSIGGAVFYEQYF. DNA sequence: TGTGCCAGCAGTTACTCGATCGGCGGTGCGGTTTTCTACGAGCAGTACTTC.